A selection of T cell receptor beta chains follows, all from one sample in a study. TCRdb reprocessed the 5' RACE reads via MiXCR and lists one record per CDR3 protein. Here the sample spans 10,000 to 14,000 distinct CDR3 sequences, 40% to 55% being singletons. Specimen: tumor-infiltrating naive CD4+ T cells sorted from the breast tumor. Receptors originate from a female donor with breast cancer. Each CDR3 is given without its conserved first and last residue.

CDR3	J	V
ASSLTMTSGSYNEQF	TRBJ2-1	TRBV5-1
ASSLLRGQALNYGYT	TRBJ1-2	TRBV5-6
SVEGQGASTDTQY	TRBJ2-3	TRBV29-1
ASRLAGLNEQF	TRBJ2-1	TRBV6-2/TRBV6-3
ASSGGTYGYT	TRBJ1-2	TRBV18
ASSLKPGNTEAF	TRBJ1-1	TRBV27
ASSFGVTEAF	TRBJ1-1	TRBV7-2
ASSLAGTGVNEQF	TRBJ2-1	TRBV5-1
ASKGAGTGKLF	TRBJ2-2	TRBV6-2/TRBV6-3
SAQEGLETQY	TRBJ2-5	TRBV20-1
ASSLAGIPLQSEQF	TRBJ2-1	TRBV7-2
ASSFPGETQY	TRBJ2-5	TRBV5-6
ASSSQLNTEAF	TRBJ1-1	TRBV11-3
SASGPGYNEQF	TRBJ2-1	TRBV20-1
ASSFAGPRETQY	TRBJ2-5	TRBV5-1
ASSLDRVGQPQH	TRBJ1-5	TRBV7-2
ASSIAGEGYNEQF	TRBJ2-1	TRBV6-2/TRBV6-3
ASSQGPTLTDTQY	TRBJ2-3	TRBV4-3
ASSSLEGTDTQY	TRBJ2-3	TRBV7-3
ASRSGTASSYEQY	TRBJ2-7	TRBV6-5
ASSFARTKELF	TRBJ2-2	TRBV11-3
VSSLLSGNQPQH	TRBJ1-5	TRBV12-3/TRBV12-4
ASSLGTGRDEQF	TRBJ2-1	TRBV7-2
ASSPEDRADQPQH	TRBJ1-5	TRBV12-3/TRBV12-4
ASSSRDPRGETQY	TRBJ2-5	TRBV7-9
SAHPGSYEQY	TRBJ2-7	TRBV20-1
SVVGISGSLHEQY	TRBJ2-7	TRBV29-1
ASSLLGQKNQPRH	TRBJ1-5	TRBV7-2
ASNTGRNTEAF	TRBJ1-1	TRBV3-1
ASSPTLDRIQETQY	TRBJ2-5	TRBV7-9
ATSGSIAGADTQY	TRBJ2-3	TRBV15
ASSSSPGSGETQY	TRBJ2-5	TRBV6-1
ASSPTSAEHNEQF	TRBJ2-1	TRBV4-2
ASRFRPGQGDSPLH	TRBJ1-6	TRBV7-2
AISDPEGAYNEQF	TRBJ2-1	TRBV10-3
ASGTSGANEQY	TRBJ2-7	TRBV7-2
ATSDPGSGNYGYT	TRBJ1-2	TRBV24-1
ASGRDGSNQPQH	TRBJ1-5	TRBV2
AWSGTGQPNTQY	TRBJ2-3	TRBV30
ASSFILSAEAF	TRBJ1-1	TRBV5-1
ASSIRPGVSYTDTQY	TRBJ2-3	TRBV5-5
AWEATGLTEAF	TRBJ1-1	TRBV30
ATADTDTQY	TRBJ2-3	TRBV10-3
ASGQDRDVSYNEQF	TRBJ2-1	TRBV4-1
ASSLGSGIGGTDTQY	TRBJ2-3	TRBV7-3
ASSDGIDSPLH	TRBJ1-6	TRBV12-3/TRBV12-4
ASSLTGGGRF	TRBJ2-1	TRBV11-3
AISESSGNTGELF	TRBJ2-2	TRBV10-3